This T cell receptor beta chain appears in the sequencing data of a study of T cell clonotyping in hematopoietic cell transplantation. Repertoires were generated with immunoSEQ multiplex PCR, while TCRdb's copy carries only in-frame clones and drops some. The table includes some 15,000 clones, around 85% detected once. Samples: about 28 days before transplant, then days 30, 100 and 180 after. Germline CDR1 reads SGDLS; CDR2 reads YYNGEE. V shed 3 bases, J shed 7 bases, and the junction held 7 bases outside the gene matches. The CDR3 runs 15 residues. The rearrangement links TRBV9 to TRBJ2-1, with TRBD1 identical over 10 bases. The sequence came from a male patient aged 60-69 years who had an allogeneic stem cell transplant from a related donor, so the T cells may come from the graft donor. Some clones in this sample may be carry-over from other donors' samples. The input for sequencing was PBMCs, taken 100 days after allogeneic stem cell transplant. For the CDR3, the DNA is TGTGCCAGCAGCGGCTTCGGACAGGGGGTGAATGAGCAGTTCTTC. Translation gives CASSGFGQGVNEQFF.